The clone carrying this T cell receptor (beta chain) was seen many times. Its matching antigen is unknown. The data were taken from a study of naive and memory T cell subsets. Findings and limits, study-wide: The RNA method is potentially sensitive to activation and differentiation changes. Delayed type IV hypersensitivity infiltration was taken to explain higher tuberculin-site TCR counts.

Treatment described: skin biopsy from PPD injection site in Mantoux-positive individual. An oligonucleotide containing a UMI was ligated to the 3' end of TCR cDNA. Individuals with a positive Mantoux test gave biopsies from PPD-injected skin. Ligated cDNA underwent four rounds of PCR with nested alpha and beta constant region primers and SP2. TCRdb re-called the UMI-ligation and nested PCR reads with MiXCR, one entry per CDR3 protein. The sample carries around 13,000 distinct CDR3 sequences, more than 4.5% recorded once. Germline trimming cut 0 bases from V and 3 bases from J; bases unmatched to any gene: 6. Germline V gene data show CDR1 as MNHEY and CDR2 as SVGEGT. CDR3 length equals 18 residues.

This specimen was skin, taken from a tuberculin skin test site. The source is an adult in good health. The chain recombines TRBV6-2 or TRBV6-3 with TRBJ2-1, with 12 bases aligning to TRBD2. This CDR3 is CASSYSLTSGGHYNEQFF. The CDR3 nucleotides are TGTGCCAGCAGTTACTCCCTGACTAGCGGGGGCCACTACAATGAGCAGTTCTTC.